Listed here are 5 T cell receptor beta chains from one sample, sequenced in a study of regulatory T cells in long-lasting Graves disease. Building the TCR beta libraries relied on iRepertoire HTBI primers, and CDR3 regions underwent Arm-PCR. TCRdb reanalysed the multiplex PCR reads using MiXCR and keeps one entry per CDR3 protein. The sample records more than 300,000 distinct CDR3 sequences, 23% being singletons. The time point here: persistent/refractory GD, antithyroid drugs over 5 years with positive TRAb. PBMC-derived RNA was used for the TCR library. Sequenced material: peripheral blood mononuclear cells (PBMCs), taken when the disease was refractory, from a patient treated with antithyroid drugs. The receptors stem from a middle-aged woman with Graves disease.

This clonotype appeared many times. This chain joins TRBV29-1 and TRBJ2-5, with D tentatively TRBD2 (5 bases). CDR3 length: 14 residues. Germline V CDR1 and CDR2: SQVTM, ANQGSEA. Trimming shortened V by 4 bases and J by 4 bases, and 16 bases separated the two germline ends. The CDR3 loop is CSVGEPTQLETQYF. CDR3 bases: TGCAGCGTTGGGGAGCCAACTCAACTAGAGACCCAGTACTTC.

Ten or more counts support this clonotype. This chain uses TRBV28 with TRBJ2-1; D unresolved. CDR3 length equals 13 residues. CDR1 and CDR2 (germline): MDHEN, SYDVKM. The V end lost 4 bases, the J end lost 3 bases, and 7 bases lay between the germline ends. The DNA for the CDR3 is TGTGCCAGCAGTTGGCCGGTCTACAATGAGCAGTTCTTC. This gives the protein CASSWPVYNEQFF.

CDR3 loop: CAISESTSFGQYF. In DNA, the CDR3 is TGTGCCATCAGTGAGTCGACTAGTTTCGGGCAGTACTTC. V is TRBV10-3 and J is TRBJ2-7; D might be TRBD2 (6 bases). The CDR3 has 13 residues. Germline V CDR1 and CDR2: ENHRY, SYGVKD. Trimming pared 0 bases from V and 9 bases from J, leaving 12 bases between.

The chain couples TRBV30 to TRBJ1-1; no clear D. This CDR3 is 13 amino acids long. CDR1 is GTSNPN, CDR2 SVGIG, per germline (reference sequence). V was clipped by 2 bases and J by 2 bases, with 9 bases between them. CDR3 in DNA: TGTGCCTGGAGTCGTCAACCTAACACTGAAGCTTTCTTT. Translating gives CAWSRQPNTEAFF.

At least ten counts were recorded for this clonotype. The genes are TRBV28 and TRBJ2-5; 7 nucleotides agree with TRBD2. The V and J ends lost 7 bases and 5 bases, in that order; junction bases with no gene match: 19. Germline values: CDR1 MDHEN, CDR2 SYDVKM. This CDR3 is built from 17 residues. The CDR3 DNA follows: TGTGCCAGCACCACGGGGGGAACGCTAGGGTGGTCTGAGACCCAGTACTTC. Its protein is CASTTGGTLGWSETQYF.